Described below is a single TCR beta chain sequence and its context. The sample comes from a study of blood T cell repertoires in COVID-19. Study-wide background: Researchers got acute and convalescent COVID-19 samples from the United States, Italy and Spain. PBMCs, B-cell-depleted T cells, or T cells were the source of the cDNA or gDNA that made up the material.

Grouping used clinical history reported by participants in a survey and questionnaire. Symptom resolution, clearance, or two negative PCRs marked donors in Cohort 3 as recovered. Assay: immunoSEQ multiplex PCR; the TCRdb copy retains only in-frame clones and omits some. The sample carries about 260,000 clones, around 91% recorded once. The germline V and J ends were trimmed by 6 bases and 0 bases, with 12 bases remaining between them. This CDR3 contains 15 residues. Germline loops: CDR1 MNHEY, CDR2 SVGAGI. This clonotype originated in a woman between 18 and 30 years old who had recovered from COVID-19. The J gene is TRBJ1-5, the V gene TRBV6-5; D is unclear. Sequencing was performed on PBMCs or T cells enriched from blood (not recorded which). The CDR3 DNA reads TGTGCCAGCAGGCTGTTGAGGGATAGCAATCAGCCCCAGCATTTT. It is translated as CASRLLRDSNQPQHF.